This T cell receptor beta chain comes out of a study of identical twins. The V gene end was trimmed by 0 bases and the J gene end by 8 bases; junction bases not matched to a gene: 9. Germline loops: CDR1 SGHDN, CDR2 FVKESK. This CDR3 is built from 17 residues. MiXCR, run by TCRdb on the 5' RACE reads, gives a single entry per CDR3 protein. This repertoire shows roughly 1,500,000 distinct CDR3 sequences, about 32% found once; its top ten account for about 0.27%. The table lists this clonotype with a few counts. Source material: cord blood. This chain joins TRBV14 and TRBJ1-6; 8 nucleotides match TRBD1. The TCR was taken from a newborn girl in good health. The CDR3 DNA sequence: TGTGCCAGCAGCCAAGACCATACGACAGGGGCGGATTCACCCCTCCACTTT. Translating it yields CASSQDHTTGADSPLHF.